This TCR beta chain was identified in a study of siplizumab effects on memory and regulatory T cells. The study, taken as a whole, reports: Roughly 80-96% of proliferating clones (CD4+ or CD8+) could not be assigned a naive or memory phenotype.

This clone came up a few times. Its antigen is undetermined. Trimming took off 2 bases at V and 0 bases at J, with 8 bases between the two ends. The CDR3 sequence is 15 residues long. Germline assignment: CDR1 SGHAT and CDR2 FQNNGV. Here immunoSEQ multiplex PCR was the method, and the copy in TCRdb shows in-frame clones only, minus some. The table includes 100,000 or so clones, 92% detected once. This clonotype was sampled from a human donor in good health. Sequencing was done on a sample of CD4+ T cells sorted from blood. The chain links TRBV11-2 to TRBJ2-4; no clear D gene. This CDR3 reads CASSLLREAKNIQYF. The CDR3 DNA sequence: TGTGCCAGCAGCTTACTACGTGAAGCCAAAAACATTCAGTACTTC. Using reference TRBV11-2 and TRBJ2-4 for the parts outside the CDR3, the full variable domain is EAGVAQSPRYKIIEKRQSVAFWCNPISGHATLYWYQQILGQGPKLLIQFQNNGVVDDSQLPKDRFSAERLKGVDSTLKIQPAKLEDSAVYLCASSLLREAKNIQYFGAGTRLSVL.